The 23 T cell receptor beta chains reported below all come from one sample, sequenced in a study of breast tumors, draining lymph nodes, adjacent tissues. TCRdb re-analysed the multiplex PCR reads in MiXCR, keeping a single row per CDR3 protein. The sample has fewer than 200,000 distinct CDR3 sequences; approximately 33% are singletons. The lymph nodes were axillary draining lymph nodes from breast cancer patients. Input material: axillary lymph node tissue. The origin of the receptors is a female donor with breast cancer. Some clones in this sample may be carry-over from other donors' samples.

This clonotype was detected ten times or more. The CDR3 bases are TGTGCCAGCAGTCAGGAGGACGGAGGTCCTGGCTACACCTTC. Translated: CASSQEDGGPGYTF. V and J are TRBV4-2 and TRBJ1-2; D is unresolved. CDR1 and CDR2 from the germline V gene are LGHNA and YNFKEQ. The CDR3 extends over 14 amino acids. V gave up 6 bases and J gave up 7 bases, with 18 bases separating them.

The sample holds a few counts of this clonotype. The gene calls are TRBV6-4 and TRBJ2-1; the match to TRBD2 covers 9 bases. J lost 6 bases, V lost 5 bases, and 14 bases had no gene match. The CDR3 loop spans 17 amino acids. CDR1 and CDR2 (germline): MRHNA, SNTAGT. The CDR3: CASSQIAVSGGGNEQFF. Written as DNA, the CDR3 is TGTGCCAGCAGTCAAATCGCGGTTAGCGGGGGAGGCAATGAGCAGTTCTTC.

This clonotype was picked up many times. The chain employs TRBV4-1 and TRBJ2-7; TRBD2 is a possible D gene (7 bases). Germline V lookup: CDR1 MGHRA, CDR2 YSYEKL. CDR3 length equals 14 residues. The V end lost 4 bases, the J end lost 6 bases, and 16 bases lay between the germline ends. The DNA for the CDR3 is TGCGCCAGCAGCCCAGGAGGGGGGGCGGGCGAGCAGTACTTC. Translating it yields CASSPGGGAGEQYF.

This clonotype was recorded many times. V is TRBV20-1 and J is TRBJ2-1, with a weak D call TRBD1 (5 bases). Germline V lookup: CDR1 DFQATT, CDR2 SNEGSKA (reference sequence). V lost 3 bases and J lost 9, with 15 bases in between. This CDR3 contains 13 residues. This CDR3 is CSARPSGWSEQFF. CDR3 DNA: TGCAGTGCTAGGCCTTCAGGGTGGAGTGAGCAGTTCTTC.

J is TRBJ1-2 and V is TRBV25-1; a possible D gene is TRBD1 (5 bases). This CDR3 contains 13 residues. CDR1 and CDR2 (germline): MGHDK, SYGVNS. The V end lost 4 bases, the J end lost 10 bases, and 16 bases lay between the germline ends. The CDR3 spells CASSADTGRYYTF. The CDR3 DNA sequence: TGTGCCAGCAGTGCTGATACGGGACGCTACTACACCTTC.

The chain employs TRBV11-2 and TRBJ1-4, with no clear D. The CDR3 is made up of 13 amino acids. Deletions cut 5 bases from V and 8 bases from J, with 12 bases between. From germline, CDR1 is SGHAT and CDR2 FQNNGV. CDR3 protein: CASSPVGGEKLFF. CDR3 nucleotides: TGTGCCAGCAGCCCGGTCGGCGGGGAAAAACTGTTTTTT.

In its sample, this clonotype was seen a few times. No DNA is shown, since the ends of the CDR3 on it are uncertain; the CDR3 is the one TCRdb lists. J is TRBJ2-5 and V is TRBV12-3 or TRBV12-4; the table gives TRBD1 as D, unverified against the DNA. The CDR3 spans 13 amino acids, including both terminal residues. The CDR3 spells CASSFALGTGGYF.

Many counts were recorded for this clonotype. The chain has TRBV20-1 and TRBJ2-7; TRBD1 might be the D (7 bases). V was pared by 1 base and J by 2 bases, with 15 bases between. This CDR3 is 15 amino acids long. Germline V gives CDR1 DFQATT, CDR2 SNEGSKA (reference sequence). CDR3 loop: CSARAGGTATYEQYF. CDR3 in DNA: TGCAGTGCTAGAGCAGGCGGGACAGCCACCTACGAGCAGTACTTC.

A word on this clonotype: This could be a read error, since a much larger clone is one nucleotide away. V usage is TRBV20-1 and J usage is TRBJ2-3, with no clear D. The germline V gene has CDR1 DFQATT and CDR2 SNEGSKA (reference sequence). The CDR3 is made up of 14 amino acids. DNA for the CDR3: TGCAGTGCTACCCCCCCGACGGGCACAGCTACGCAGTATTTT. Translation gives CSATPPTGTATQYF.

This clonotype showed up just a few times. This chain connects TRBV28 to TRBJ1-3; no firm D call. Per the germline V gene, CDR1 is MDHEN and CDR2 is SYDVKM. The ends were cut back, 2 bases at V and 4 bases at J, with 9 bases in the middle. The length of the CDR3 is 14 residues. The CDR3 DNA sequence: TGTGCCAGCAGTTTAGGAACCGACGGAAACACCATATATTTT. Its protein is CASSLGTDGNTIYF.

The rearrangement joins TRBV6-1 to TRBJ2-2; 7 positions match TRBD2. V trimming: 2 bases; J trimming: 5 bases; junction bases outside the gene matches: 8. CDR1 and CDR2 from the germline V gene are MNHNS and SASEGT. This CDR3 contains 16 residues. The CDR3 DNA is TGTGCCAGCAGTGAACACGGCGGGAGCGGTACCGGGGAGCTGTTTTTT. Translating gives CASSEHGGSGTGELFF.

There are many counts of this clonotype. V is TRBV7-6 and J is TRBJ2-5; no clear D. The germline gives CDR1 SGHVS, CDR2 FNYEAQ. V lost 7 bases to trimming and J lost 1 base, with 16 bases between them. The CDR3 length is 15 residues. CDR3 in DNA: TGTGCCAGCACCAGATTCGGGCAGAGCCAAGAGACCCAGTACTTC. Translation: CASTRFGQSQETQYF.

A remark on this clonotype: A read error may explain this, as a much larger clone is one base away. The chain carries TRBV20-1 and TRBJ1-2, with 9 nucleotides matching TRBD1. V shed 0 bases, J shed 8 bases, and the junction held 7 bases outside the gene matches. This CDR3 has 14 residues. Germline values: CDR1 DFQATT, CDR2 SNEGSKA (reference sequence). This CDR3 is CSARESGDRAGYTF. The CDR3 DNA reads TGCAGTGCTAGAGAAAGTGGGGACAGGGCCGGCTACACCTTC.

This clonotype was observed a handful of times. The CDR3: CASSYSTSGSRVRDTDTQYF. The CDR3, as DNA: TGTGCCAGCAGTTACTCTACTAGCGGGAGTCGGGTTCGGGACACAGATACGCAGTATTTT. The chain links TRBV6-5 to TRBJ2-3; 11 nucleotides agree with TRBD2. Germline V gene lookup returns CDR1 MNHEY and CDR2 SVGAGI. The V and J ends lost 0 bases and 2 bases, in that order; junction bases with no gene match: 13. CDR3 length: 20 amino acids.

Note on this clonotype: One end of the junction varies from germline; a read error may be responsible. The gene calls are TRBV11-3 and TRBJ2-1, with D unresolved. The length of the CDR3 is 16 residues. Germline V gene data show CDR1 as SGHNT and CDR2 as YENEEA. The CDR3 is CAGSLGLKSVYNEQFF. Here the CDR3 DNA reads TGTGCCGGCAGCTTAGGGCTCAAGTCCGTATACAATGAGCAGTTCTTC.

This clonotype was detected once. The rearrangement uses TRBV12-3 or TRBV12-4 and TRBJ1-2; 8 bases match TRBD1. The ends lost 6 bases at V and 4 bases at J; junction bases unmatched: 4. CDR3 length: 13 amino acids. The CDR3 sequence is CASRDRGPYGYTF. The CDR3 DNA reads TGTGCCAGCAGAGACAGGGGCCCCTATGGCTACACCTTC.

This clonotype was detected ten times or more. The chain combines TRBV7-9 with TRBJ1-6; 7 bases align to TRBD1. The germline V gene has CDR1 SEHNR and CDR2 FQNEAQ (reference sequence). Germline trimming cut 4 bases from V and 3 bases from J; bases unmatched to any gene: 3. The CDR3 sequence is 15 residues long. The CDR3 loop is CASSSTGVYNSPLHF. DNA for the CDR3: TGTGCCAGCAGCTCCACAGGGGTCTATAATTCACCCCTCCACTTT. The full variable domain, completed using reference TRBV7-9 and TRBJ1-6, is DTGVSQNPRHKITKRGQNVTFRCDPISEHNRLYWYRQTLGQGPEFLTYFQNEAQLEKSRLLSDRFSAERPKGSFSTLEIQRTEQGDSAMYLCASSSTGVYNSPLHFGNGTRLTVT.

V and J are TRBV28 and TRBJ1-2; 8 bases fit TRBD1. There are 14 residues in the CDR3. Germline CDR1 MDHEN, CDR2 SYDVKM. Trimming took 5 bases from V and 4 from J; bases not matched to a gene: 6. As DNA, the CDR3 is TGTGCCAGCAGTAAGGGACAGGCCCTCTATGGCTACACCTTC. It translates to CASSKGQALYGYTF.

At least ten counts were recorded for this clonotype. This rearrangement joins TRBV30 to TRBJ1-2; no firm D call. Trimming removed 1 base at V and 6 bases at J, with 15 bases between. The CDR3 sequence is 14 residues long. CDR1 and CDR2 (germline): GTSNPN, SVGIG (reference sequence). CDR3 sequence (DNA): TGTGCCTGGAGTGGAGGGAGAGGCGCGGATGGCTACACCTTC. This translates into CAWSGGRGADGYTF.

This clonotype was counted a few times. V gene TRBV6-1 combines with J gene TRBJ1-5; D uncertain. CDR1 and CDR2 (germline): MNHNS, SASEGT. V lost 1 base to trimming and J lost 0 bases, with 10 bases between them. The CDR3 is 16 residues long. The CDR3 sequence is CASSEVYIYSNQPQHF. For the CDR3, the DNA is TGTGCCAGCAGTGAAGTGTACATCTATAGCAATCAGCCCCAGCATTTT.

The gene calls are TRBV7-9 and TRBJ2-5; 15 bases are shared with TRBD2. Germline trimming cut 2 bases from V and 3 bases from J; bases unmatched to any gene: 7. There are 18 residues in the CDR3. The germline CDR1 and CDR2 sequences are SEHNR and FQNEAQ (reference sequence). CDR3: CASSLYGTSGRQEETQYF. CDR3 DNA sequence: TGTGCCAGCAGCTTATACGGGACTAGCGGGAGGCAGGAAGAGACCCAGTACTTC.

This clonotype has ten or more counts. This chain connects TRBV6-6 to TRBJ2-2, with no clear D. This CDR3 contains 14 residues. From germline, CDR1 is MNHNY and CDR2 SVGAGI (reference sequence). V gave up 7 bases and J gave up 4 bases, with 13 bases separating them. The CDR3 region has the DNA TGTGCCAGCACCTGGGGATACGGCACCGGGGAGCTGTTTTTT. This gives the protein CASTWGYGTGELFF.

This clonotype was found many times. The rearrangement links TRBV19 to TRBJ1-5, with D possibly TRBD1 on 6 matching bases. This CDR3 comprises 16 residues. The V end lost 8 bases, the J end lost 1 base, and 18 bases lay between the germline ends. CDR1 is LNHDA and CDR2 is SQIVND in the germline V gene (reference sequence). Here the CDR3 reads CASQTRGGQSNQPQHF. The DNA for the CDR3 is TGTGCCAGTCAGACAAGGGGGGGGCAGAGCAATCAGCCCCAGCATTTT.